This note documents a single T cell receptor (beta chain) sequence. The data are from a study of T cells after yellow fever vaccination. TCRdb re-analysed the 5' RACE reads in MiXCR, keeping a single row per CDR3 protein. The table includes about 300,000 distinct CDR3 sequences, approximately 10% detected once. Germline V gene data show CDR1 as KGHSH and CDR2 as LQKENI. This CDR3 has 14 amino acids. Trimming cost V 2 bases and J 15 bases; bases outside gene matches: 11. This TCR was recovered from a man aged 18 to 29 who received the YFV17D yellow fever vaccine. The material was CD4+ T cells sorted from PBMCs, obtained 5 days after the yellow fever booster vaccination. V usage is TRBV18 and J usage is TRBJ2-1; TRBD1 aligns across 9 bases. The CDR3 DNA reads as TGTGCCAGCTCACCAAATGACCTGGGACAGGGTGGGTTCTTC. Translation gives CASSPNDLGQGGFF.